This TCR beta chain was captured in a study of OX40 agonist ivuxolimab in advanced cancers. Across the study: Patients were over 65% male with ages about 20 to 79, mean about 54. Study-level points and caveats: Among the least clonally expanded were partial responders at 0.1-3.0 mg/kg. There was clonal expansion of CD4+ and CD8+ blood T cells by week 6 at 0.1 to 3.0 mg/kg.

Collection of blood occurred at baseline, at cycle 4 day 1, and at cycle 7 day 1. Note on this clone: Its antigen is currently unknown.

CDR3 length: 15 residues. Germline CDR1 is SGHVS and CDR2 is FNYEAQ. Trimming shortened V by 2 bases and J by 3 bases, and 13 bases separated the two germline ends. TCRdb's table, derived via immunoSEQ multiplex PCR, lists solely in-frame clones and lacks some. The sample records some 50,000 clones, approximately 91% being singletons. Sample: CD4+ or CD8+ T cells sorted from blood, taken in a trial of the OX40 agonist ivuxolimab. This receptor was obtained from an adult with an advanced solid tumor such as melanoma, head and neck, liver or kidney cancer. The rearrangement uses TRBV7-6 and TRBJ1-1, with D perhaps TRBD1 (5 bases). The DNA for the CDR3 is TGTGCCAGCAGCTTAATGGGGGGTAGCGACACTGAAGCTTTCTTT. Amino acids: CASSLMGGSDTEAFF.